This TCR beta chain was recorded in a study of blood T cell repertoires in COVID-19. The assay was immunoSEQ multiplex PCR, and TCRdb's table has in-frame clones only and misses some. Found here are about 220,000 clones, around 90% of them singletons; the top ten hold 2.5% to 3%. This CDR3 has 17 amino acids. Germline trimming cut 4 bases from V and 4 bases from J; bases unmatched to any gene: 13. CDR1 and CDR2 from the germline V gene are SGHRS and YFSETQ. Participants were aged about 18 to 100 years, lived in 24 US areas, and enrolled virtually. The source of this sequence is a woman aged 30 to 39 who had recovered from COVID-19. The chain recombines TRBV5-1 with TRBJ2-3; 9 bases agree with TRBD2. Specimen: PBMCs or T cells enriched from blood (not recorded which). CDR3 loop: CASSPRGGGAGSDTQYF. CDR3 coding DNA: TGCGCCAGCAGCCCCCGCGGCGGGGGGGCCGGGTCAGATACGCAGTATTTT. The full variable domain, its missing parts supplied by reference TRBV5-1 and TRBJ2-3, is KAGVTQTPRYLIKTRGQQVTLSCSPISGHRSVSWYQQTPGQGLQFLFEYFSETQRNKGNFPGRFSGRQFSNSRSEMNVSTLELGDSALYLCASSPRGGGAGSDTQYFGPGTRLTVL.